The T cell receptor (beta chain) under discussion was sequenced for a study of cytomegalovirus exposure and HLA in healthy donors. Amplification used 60 Vbeta primers and 13 Jbeta primers. The data were produced by immunoSEQ multiplex PCR, yet TCRdb's version contains in-frame clones alone and is incomplete. The table shows some 130,000 clones, with 74% occurring only once. The V end was cut by 7 bases, the J end by 2 bases, with 9 bases between. The CDR3 has 14 residues. Germline-derived CDR1 and CDR2 are MDHEN and SYDVKM. The TCR sequence derives from a male donor in good health and CMV-seronegative. This chain uses TRBV28 with TRBJ1-6; D is uncertain. The sample was PBMCs. The CDR3 region is CASTGIPYNSPLHF. In nucleotides, the CDR3 is TGTGCCAGCACCGGGATTCCCTATAATTCACCCCTCCACTTT.